This T cell receptor (beta chain) was identified in a study of regulatory T cells in long-lasting Graves disease. Findings and caveats of the study: Persistent disease samples used TRBV28, TRBJ1-2 and TRBJ2-5 preferentially.

As for time point: newly diagnosed GD, antithyroid drugs for less than 3 months. Making the TCR library involved RNA that had been extracted from PBMCs. The germline V gene has CDR1 SGHRS and CDR2 YFSETQ. The junction had 6 bases not matched to a gene; V was cut back by 0 bases and J by 8 bases. This CDR3 has 15 residues. This clonotype was counted ten times or more. The antigen is not known. The TCR beta library used iRepertoire HTBI primers with Arm-PCR amplification of CDR3. TCRdb reanalysed the multiplex PCR reads using MiXCR and keeps one entry per CDR3 protein. Here the sample spans 450,000 to 700,000 distinct CDR3 sequences, less than 15% being singletons. This same sample was also taken into another study, of T cells in Graves' hyperthyroidism and ophthalmopathy.

V is TRBV5-1 and J is TRBJ1-4; TRBD1 matches at 8 bases. The sequencing used peripheral blood mononuclear cells (PBMCs), collected at new diagnosis, from a patient treated with antithyroid drugs. The TCR comes from a man younger than 45 with Graves disease. Here the CDR3 DNA reads TGCGCCAGCAGCTTGGTAGGACAGGGCACGGAAAAACTGTTTTTT. This gives the protein CASSLVGQGTEKLFF.